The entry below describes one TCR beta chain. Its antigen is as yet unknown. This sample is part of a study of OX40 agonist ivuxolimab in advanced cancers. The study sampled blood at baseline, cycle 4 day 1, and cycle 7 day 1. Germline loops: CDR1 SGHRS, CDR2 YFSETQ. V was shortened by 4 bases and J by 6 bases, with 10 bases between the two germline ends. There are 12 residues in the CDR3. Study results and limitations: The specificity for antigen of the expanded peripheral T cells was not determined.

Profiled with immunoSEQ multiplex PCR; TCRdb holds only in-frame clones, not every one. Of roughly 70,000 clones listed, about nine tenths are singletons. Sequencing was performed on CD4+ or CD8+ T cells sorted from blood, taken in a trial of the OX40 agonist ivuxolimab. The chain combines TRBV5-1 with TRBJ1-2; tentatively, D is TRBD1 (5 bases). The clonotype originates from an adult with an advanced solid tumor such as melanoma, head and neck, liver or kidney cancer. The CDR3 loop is CASSPPGDGYTF. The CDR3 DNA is TGCGCCAGCAGCCCCCCGGGGGATGGCTACACCTTC.